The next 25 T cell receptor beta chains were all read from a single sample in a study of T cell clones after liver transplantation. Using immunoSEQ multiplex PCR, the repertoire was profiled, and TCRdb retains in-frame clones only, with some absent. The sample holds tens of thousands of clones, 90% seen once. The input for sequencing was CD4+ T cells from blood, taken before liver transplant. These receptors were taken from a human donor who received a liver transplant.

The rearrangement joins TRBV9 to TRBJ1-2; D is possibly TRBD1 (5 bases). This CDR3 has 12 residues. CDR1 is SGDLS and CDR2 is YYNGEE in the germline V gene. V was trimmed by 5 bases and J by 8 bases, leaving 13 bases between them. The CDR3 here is CASRRGEAGYTF. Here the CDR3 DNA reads TGTGCCAGCAGACGGGGCGAAGCAGGCTACACCTTC.

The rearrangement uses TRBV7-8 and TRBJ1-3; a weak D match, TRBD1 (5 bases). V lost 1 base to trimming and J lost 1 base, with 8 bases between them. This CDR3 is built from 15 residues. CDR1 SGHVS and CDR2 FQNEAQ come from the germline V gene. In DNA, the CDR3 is TGTGCCAGCAGCTTAGTCGGGGGGTCTGGAAACACCATATATTTT. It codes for CASSLVGGSGNTIYF.

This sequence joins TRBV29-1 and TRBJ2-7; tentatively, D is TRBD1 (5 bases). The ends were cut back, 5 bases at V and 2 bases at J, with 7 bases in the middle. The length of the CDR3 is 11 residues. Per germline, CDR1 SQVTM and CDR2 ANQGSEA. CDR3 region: CSVTTAYEQYF. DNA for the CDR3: TGCAGCGTTACGACAGCCTACGAGCAGTACTTC.

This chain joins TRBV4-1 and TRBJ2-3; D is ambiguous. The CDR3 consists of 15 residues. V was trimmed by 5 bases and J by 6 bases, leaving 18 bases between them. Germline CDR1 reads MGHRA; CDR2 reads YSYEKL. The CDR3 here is CASSISEDVYDTQYF. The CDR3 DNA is TGCGCCAGCAGCATCTCGGAAGACGTCTACGATACGCAGTATTTT.

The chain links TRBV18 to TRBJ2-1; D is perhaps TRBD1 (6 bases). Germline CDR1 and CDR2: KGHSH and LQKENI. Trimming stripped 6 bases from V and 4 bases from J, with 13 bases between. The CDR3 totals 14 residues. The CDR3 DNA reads TGTGCCAGCTCGTTAAGACAGGATTACAATGAGCAGTTCTTC. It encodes CASSLRQDYNEQFF.

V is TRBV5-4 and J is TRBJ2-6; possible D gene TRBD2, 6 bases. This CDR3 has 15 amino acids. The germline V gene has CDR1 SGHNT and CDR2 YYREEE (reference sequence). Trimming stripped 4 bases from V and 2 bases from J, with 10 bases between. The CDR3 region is CASSPGTPGANVLTF. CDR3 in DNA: TGTGCCAGCAGCCCCGGGACTCCTGGGGCCAACGTCCTGACTTTC. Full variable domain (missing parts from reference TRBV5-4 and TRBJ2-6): ETGVTQSPTHLIKTRGQQVTLRCSSQSGHNTVSWYQQALGQGPQFIFQYYREEENGRGNFPPRFSGLQFPNYSSELNVNALELDDSALYLCASSPGTPGANVLTFGAGSRLTVL.

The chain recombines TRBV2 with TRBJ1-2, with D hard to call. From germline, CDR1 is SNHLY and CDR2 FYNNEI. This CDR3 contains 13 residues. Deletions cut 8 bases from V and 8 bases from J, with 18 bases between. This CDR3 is CASVISFTGGYTF. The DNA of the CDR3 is TGTGCCAGCGTAATTTCATTCACCGGCGGCTACACCTTC.

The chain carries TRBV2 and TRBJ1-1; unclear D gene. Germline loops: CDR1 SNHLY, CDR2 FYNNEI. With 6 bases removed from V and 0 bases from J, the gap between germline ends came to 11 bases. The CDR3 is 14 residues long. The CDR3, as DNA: TGTGCCAGCAGGAGGGAGCATCTGAACACTGAAGCTTTCTTT. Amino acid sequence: CASRREHLNTEAFF.

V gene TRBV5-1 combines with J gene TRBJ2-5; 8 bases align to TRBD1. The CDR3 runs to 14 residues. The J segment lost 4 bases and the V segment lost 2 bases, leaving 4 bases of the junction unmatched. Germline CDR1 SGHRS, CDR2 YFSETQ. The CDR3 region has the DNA TGCGCCAGCAGCTTCGCGACAGGGGTAGAGACCCAGTACTTC. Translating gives CASSFATGVETQYF.

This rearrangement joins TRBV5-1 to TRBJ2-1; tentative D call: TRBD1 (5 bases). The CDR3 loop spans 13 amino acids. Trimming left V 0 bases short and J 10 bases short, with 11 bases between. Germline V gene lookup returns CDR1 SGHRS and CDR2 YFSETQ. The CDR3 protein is CASSLDRFGEQFF. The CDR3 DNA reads TGCGCCAGCAGCTTGGACAGGTTTGGGGAGCAGTTCTTC. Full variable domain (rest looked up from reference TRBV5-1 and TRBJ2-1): KAGVTQTPRYLIKTRGQQVTLSCSPISGHRSVSWYQQTPGQGLQFLFEYFSETQRNKGNFPGRFSGRQFSNSRSEMNVSTLELGDSALYLCASSLDRFGEQFFGPGTRLTVL.

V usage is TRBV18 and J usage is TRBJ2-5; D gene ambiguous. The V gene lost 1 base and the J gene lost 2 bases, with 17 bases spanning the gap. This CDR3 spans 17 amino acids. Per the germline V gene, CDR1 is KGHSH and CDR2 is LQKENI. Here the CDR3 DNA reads TGTGCCAGCTCACCACAACCTCAACAGAGCTTACAAGAGACCCAGTACTTC. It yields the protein CASSPQPQQSLQETQYF.

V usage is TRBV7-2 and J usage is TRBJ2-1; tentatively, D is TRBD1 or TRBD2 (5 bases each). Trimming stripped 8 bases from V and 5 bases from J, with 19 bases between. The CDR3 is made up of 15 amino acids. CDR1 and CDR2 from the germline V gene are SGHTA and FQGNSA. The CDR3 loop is CASLLGAGSHNEQFF. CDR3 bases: TGTGCCAGCCTCCTGGGAGCAGGGTCCCACAATGAGCAGTTCTTC.

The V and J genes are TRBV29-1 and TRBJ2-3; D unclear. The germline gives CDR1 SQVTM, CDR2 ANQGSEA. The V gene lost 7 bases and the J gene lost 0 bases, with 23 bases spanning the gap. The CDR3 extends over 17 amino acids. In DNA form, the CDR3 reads TGCAGCGGATCGCCTCCTACAATATTTACTAGCACAGATACGCAGTATTTT. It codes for CSGSPPTIFTSTDTQYF.

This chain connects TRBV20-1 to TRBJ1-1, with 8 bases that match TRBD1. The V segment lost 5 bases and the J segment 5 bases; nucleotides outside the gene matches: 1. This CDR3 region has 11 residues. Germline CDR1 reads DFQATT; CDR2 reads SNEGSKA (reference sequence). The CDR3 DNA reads TGCAGTGCTGACAGGGGTACTGAAGCTTTCTTT. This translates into CSADRGTEAFF.

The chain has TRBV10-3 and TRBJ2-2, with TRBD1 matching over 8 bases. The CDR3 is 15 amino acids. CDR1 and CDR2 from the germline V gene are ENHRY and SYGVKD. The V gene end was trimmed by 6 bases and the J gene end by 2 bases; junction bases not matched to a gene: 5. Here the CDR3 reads CAIRQTGGNTGELFF. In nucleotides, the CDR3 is TGTGCCATCAGGCAAACAGGGGGTAACACCGGGGAGCTGTTTTTT.

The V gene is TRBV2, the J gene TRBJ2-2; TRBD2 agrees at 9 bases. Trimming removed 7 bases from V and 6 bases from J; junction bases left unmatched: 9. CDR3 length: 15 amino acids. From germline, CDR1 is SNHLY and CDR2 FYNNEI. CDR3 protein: CASTPGGRGPGELFF. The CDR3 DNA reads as TGTGCCAGCACCCCAGGCGGGAGGGGCCCCGGGGAGCTGTTTTTT.

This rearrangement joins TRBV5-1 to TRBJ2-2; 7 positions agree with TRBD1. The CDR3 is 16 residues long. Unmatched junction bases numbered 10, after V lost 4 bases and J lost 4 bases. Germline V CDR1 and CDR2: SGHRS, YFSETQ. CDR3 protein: CASSPEEGAGTGELFF. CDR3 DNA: TGCGCCAGCAGCCCGGAAGAGGGGGCGGGCACCGGGGAGCTGTTTTTT.

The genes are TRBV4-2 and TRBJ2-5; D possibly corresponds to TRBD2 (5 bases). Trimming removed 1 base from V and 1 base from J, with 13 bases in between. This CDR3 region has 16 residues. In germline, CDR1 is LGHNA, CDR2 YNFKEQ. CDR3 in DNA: TGTGCCAGCAGCCAAGGTTCACCAGAGGGCCAAGAGACCCAGTACTTC. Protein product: CASSQGSPEGQETQYF.

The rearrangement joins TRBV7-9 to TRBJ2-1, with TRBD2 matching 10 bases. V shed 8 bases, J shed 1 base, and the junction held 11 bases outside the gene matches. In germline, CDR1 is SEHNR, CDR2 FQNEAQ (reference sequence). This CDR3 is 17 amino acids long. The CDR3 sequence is CASRGASGSPSYNEQFF. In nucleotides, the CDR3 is TGTGCCAGCCGCGGGGCTAGCGGGAGTCCATCCTACAATGAGCAGTTCTTC.

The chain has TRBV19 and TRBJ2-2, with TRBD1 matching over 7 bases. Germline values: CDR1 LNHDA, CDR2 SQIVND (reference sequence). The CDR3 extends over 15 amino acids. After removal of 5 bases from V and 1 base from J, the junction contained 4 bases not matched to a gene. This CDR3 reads CASSGDRRNTGELFF. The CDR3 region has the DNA TGTGCCAGTAGTGGGGACAGACGGAACACCGGGGAGCTGTTTTTT.

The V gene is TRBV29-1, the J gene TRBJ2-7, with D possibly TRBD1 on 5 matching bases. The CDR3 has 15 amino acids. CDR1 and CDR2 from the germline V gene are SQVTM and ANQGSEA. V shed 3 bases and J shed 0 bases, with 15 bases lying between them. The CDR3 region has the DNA TGCAGCGTTGAGTATTGGGCCGACAGCTCCTACGAGCAGTACTTC. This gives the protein CSVEYWADSSYEQYF.

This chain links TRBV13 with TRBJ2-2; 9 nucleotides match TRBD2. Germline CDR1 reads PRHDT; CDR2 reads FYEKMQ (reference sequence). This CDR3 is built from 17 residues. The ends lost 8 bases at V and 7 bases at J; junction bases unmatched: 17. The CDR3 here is CASLHQGSGRLGGELFF. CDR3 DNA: TGTGCCAGCCTCCACCAAGGTAGCGGGAGATTAGGCGGGGAGCTGTTTTTT.

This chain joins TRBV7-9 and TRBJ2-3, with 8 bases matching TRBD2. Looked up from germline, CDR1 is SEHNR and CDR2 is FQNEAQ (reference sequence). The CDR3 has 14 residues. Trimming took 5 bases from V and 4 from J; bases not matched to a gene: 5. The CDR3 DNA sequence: TGTGCCAGCAGCACTAGACTAGCGTCAGATACGCAGTATTTT. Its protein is CASSTRLASDTQYF. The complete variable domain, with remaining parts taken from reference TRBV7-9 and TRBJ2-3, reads DTGVSQNPRHKITKRGQNVTFRCDPISEHNRLYWYRQTLGQGPEFLTYFQNEAQLEKSRLLSDRFSAERPKGSFSTLEIQRTEQGDSAMYLCASSTRLASDTQYFGPGTRLTVL.

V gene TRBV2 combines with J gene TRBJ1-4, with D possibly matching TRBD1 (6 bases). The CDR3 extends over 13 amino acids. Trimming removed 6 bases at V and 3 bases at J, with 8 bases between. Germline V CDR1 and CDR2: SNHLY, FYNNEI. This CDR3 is CASRQGPNEKLFF. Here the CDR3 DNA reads TGTGCCAGCAGACAGGGTCCTAATGAAAAACTGTTTTTT.

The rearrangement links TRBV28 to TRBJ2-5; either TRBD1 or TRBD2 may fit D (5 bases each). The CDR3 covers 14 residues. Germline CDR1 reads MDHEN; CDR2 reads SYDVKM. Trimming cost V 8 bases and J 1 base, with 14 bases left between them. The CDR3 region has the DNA TGTGCCAGCGGGGGAACCTCTATCCAAGAGACCCAGTACTTC. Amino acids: CASGGTSIQETQYF.